These 13 T cell receptor beta chains were sequenced from one sample in a study of regulatory T cells in long-lasting Graves disease. Arm-PCR with iRepertoire HTBI primers amplified the CDR3 regions for these TCR beta libraries. Via MiXCR, TCRdb re-called the multiplex PCR reads, giving one row per CDR3 protein. The sample lists 500,000 or so distinct CDR3 sequences, 15% to 20% seen once, with 9.5% to 15% in the top ten. This sample's time point: newly diagnosed GD, antithyroid drugs for less than 3 months. TCR sequences were obtained from RNA taken from PBMCs. This sample also belongs to another study, concerning T cells in Graves' hyperthyroidism and ophthalmopathy.

Sequencing was performed on peripheral blood mononuclear cells (PBMCs), taken at new diagnosis, from a patient treated with antithyroid drugs. These receptors all stem from a man between 35 and 55 years old with Graves disease.

This clonotype was recorded many times. The J gene is TRBJ2-1, the V gene TRBV7-9, with 9 positions matching TRBD1. CDR1 and CDR2 (germline): SEHNR, FQNEAQ (reference sequence). Trimming removed 5 bases from V and 2 bases from J; junction bases left unmatched: 7. The CDR3 runs 16 residues. CDR3 protein: CASSVQGQGPYNEQFF. The CDR3 DNA reads as TGTGCCAGCAGCGTCCAGGGACAGGGCCCCTACAATGAGCAGTTCTTC.

As to this clonotype: A single base separates this from a much larger clone, so it may be a read error. The V gene is TRBV3-1, the J gene TRBJ1-1, with D possibly TRBD1 on 6 matching bases. Trimming stripped 0 bases from V and 4 bases from J, with 12 bases between. CDR3 length: 15 amino acids. Germline CDR1 is LGHDT and CDR2 is YNNKEL (reference sequence). In DNA, the CDR3 is TGTGCCAGCAGCCAAGACCTGGGGGCGAGCACTGAAGCTTTCTTT. Its protein is CASSQDLGASTEAFF.

This clonotype was picked up many times. The chain couples TRBV7-2 to TRBJ2-3; D is ambiguous. V was shortened by 5 bases and J by 2 bases, with 17 bases between the two germline ends. Germline V lookup: CDR1 SGHTA, CDR2 FQGNSA. The CDR3 is made up of 16 amino acids. The CDR3 region is CASSPMLHSVTDTQYF. CDR3 nucleotide sequence: TGTGCCAGCAGCCCCATGCTGCACAGTGTCACAGATACGCAGTATTTT.

The gene calls are TRBV20-1 and TRBJ2-1; TRBD1 agrees at 7 bases. Germline V gives CDR1 DFQATT, CDR2 SNEGSKA (reference sequence). The length of the CDR3 is 14 residues. V lost 8 bases to trimming and J lost 3 bases; unmatched junction nucleotides: 10. CDR3 sequence: CSPRRQGDYNEQFF. The CDR3 DNA reads TGCAGTCCCAGGAGGCAGGGGGACTACAATGAGCAGTTCTTC.

V gene TRBV11-2 combines with J gene TRBJ2-5; TRBD1 matches 7 bases. Germline CDR1 SGHAT, CDR2 FQNNGV. With 2 bases clipped from V and 5 bases from J, the junction kept 8 bases outside the gene matches. CDR3 length: 15 amino acids. CDR3 protein: CASSLIMGQWETQYF. DNA of the CDR3: TGTGCCAGCAGCTTAATCATGGGACAGTGGGAGACCCAGTACTTC.

This clonotype was recorded many times. The chain employs TRBV7-2 and TRBJ1-2; D is uncertain. Looked up from germline, CDR1 is SGHTA and CDR2 is FQGNSA. The CDR3 spans 13 residues. Between the trimmed V and J ends, which lost 5 bases and 0 bases, there was a span of 7 bases. CDR3 nucleotides: TGTGCCAGCAGCCGGGATGCTAACTATGGCTACACCTTC. It codes for CASSRDANYGYTF.

This chain connects TRBV2 to TRBJ2-7, with 10 bases identical to TRBD1. The CDR3 totals 18 residues. The V gene end was trimmed by 7 bases and the J gene end by 0 bases; junction bases not matched to a gene: 15. Germline assignment: CDR1 SNHLY and CDR2 FYNNEI. CDR3 loop: CASTTKPGTGASSYEQYF. The CDR3 DNA reads TGTGCCAGCACCACGAAACCCGGGACAGGGGCGAGCTCCTACGAGCAGTACTTC.

The table lists this clonotype with a few counts. The rearrangement joins TRBV20-1 to TRBJ1-2; D gene ambiguous. The V and J ends lost 2 bases and 2 bases respectively, with 12 bases between them. In germline, CDR1 is DFQATT, CDR2 SNEGSKA (reference sequence). This CDR3 is 14 amino acids long. In DNA, the CDR3 is TGCAGTGCTAGAATGGGCATCAGGAACTATGGCTACACCTTC. Amino acid sequence: CSARMGIRNYGYTF.

The chain combines TRBV25-1 with TRBJ2-7; D is undetermined. Germline V gene lookup returns CDR1 MGHDK and CDR2 SYGVNS. This CDR3 is 12 amino acids long. Trimming stripped 4 bases from V and 4 bases from J, with 8 bases between. The CDR3 DNA is TGTGCCAGCAGTGCTGAGCTATACGAGCAGTACTTC. This codes for CASSAELYEQYF.

This clonotype turned up a few times. V and J are TRBV28 and TRBJ1-4; the D is unclear. The CDR3 extends over 15 amino acids. Trimming left V 0 bases short and J 0 bases short, with 5 bases between. From germline, CDR1 is MDHEN and CDR2 SYDVKM. As DNA, the CDR3 is TGTGCCAGCAGTTTATGGAGTGCAACTAATGAAAAACTGTTTTTT. Its protein product is CASSLWSATNEKLFF.

This clonotype was observed at least ten times. The chain couples TRBV5-1 to TRBJ2-3, with D possibly TRBD2 on 6 matching bases. Germline CDR1 SGHRS, CDR2 YFSETQ. The CDR3 contains 15 residues. The V end was cut by 0 bases, the J end by 4 bases, with 12 bases between. The DNA for the CDR3 is TGCGCCAGCAGCTTGGTTGGAGGGCCCGCAGATACGCAGTATTTT. It specifies CASSLVGGPADTQYF.

This clonotype showed up many times. This chain connects TRBV11-3 to TRBJ2-5, with D perhaps TRBD2 (7 bases). Per the germline V gene, CDR1 is SGHNT and CDR2 is YENEEA. V was shortened by 5 bases and J by 4 bases, with 14 bases between the two germline ends. The CDR3 runs 14 residues. CDR3: CASSRGGGGETQYF. The CDR3, as DNA: TGTGCCAGCAGCAGAGGGGGGGGCGGAGAGACCCAGTACTTC. The full variable domain, in which reference TRBV11-3 and TRBJ2-5 provide the parts outside the CDR3, is EAGVVQSPRYKIIEKKQPVAFWCNPISGHNTLYWYLQNLGQGPELLIRYENEEAVDDSQLPKDRFSAERLKGVDSTLKIQPAELGDSAVYLCASSRGGGGETQYFGPGTRLLVL.

The sample holds many counts of this clonotype. J is TRBJ1-1 and V is TRBV7-8, with unresolved D. This CDR3 region has 13 residues. Looked up from germline, CDR1 is SGHVS and CDR2 is FQNEAQ. Trimming took off 5 bases at V and 5 bases at J, with 12 bases between the two ends. The CDR3 DNA is TGTGCCAGCAGCCAAACCCTGAGGACTGAAGCTTTCTTT. Encoded protein: CASSQTLRTEAFF. The variable domain in full, completed from reference TRBV7-8 and TRBJ1-1, reads GAGVSQSPRYKVAKRGQDVALRCDPISGHVSLFWYQQALGQGPEFLTYFQNEAQLDKSGLPSDRFFAERPEGSVSTLKIQRTQQEDSAVYLCASSQTLRTEAFFGQGTRLTVV.